A single sample gave rise to the 27 T cell receptor beta chains below, sequenced in a study of technical replicates of blood from a few donors. Sequencing was performed with immunoSEQ multiplex PCR; in TCRdb, only in-frame clones are kept and a portion is missing. The sample has roughly 60,000 clones, more than 85% seen once. Sequenced input: PBMCs. The receptors stem from a human donor in good health. Some clones in this sample may be carry-over from other donors' samples.

The genes are TRBV6-5 and TRBJ2-7; 8 bases align to TRBD2. Germline V gene sequence: CDR1 MNHEY, CDR2 SVGAGI. V lost 0 bases, J lost 3 bases, and 1 base stayed unmatched. The CDR3 is 14 residues long. The CDR3 here is CASSYSAGGYEQYF. CDR3 bases: TGTGCCAGCAGTTACTCGGCGGGGGGCTACGAGCAGTACTTC.

The chain joins TRBV18 to TRBJ1-2; 10 bases are shared with TRBD1. The germline CDR1 and CDR2 sequences are KGHSH and LQKENI. The CDR3 has 17 amino acids. The ends lost 0 bases at V and 8 bases at J; junction bases unmatched: 12. The CDR3 DNA reads TGTGCCAGCTCACCACCTATATCGACAGGGGGCGGAATCGGCTACACCTTC. Translation gives CASSPPISTGGGIGYTF.

The chain links TRBV25-1 to TRBJ2-1; D is possibly TRBD1 (5 bases). Trimming pared 2 bases from V and 7 bases from J, leaving 15 bases between. Germline V gene sequence: CDR1 MGHDK, CDR2 SYGVNS. The CDR3 has 15 amino acids. CDR3 in DNA: TGTGCCAGCAGTGAAAGTTGGCAGGGTACGAATGAGCAGTTCTTC. The encoded protein is CASSESWQGTNEQFF.

The chain is built from TRBV5-6 and TRBJ1-6; the D is unclear. The CDR3 consists of 14 residues. With 5 bases removed from V and 7 bases from J, the gap between germline ends came to 13 bases. CDR1 and CDR2 (germline): SGHDT, YYEEEE. This chain's CDR3 is CASRRFDLNSPLHF. For the CDR3, the DNA is TGTGCCAGCAGGCGGTTCGACTTGAATTCACCCCTCCACTTT.

V and J are TRBV28 and TRBJ2-7; D perhaps matches TRBD1 (6 bases). Germline CDR1 and CDR2: MDHEN and SYDVKM. CDR3 length: 13 residues. The ends were cut back, 7 bases at V and 2 bases at J, with 12 bases in the middle. CDR3 protein: CASTGTTPYEQYF. The CDR3 DNA follows: TGTGCCAGCACCGGGACAACCCCCTACGAGCAGTACTTC.

The chain couples TRBV11-2 to TRBJ2-7; 7 bases agree with TRBD2. Trimming removed 5 bases from V and 2 bases from J; junction bases left unmatched: 12. CDR1 SGHAT and CDR2 FQNNGV come from the germline V gene. The CDR3 runs to 16 residues. The CDR3 sequence is CASSHGGGGGPYEQYF. The CDR3 DNA is TGTGCCAGCAGCCACGGGGGTGGCGGGGGACCCTACGAGCAGTACTTC.

This rearrangement joins TRBV2 to TRBJ1-2, with 7 nucleotides matching TRBD1. This CDR3 comprises 14 residues. The V and J ends lost 2 bases and 8 bases, in that order; junction bases with no gene match: 8. From germline, CDR1 is SNHLY and CDR2 FYNNEI. The CDR3 sequence: CASSELIGTAGYTF. Here the CDR3 DNA reads TGTGCCAGCAGTGAATTGATCGGGACAGCCGGCTACACCTTC.

This chain connects TRBV6-6 to TRBJ2-3; D call uncertain. From germline, CDR1 is MNHNY and CDR2 SVGAGI (reference sequence). V dropped 2 bases and J dropped 3 bases, with 3 bases sitting between them. This CDR3 has 12 amino acids. CDR3 sequence (DNA): TGTGCCAGCAGTTACCCTACAGATACGCAGTATTTT. Its translation is CASSYPTDTQYF.

The chain joins TRBV5-4 to TRBJ1-5; D uncertain. The CDR3 length is 12 residues. V was clipped by 9 bases and J by 6 bases, with 13 bases between them. Germline V gene sequence: CDR1 SGHNT, CDR2 YYREEE (reference sequence). CDR3 sequence: CAKPLAGQPQHF. The CDR3 DNA reads as TGTGCCAAACCCTTAGCCGGTCAGCCCCAGCATTTT.

The genes are TRBV21-1 and TRBJ1-1. TRBV21-1 is listed as a pseudogene. The CDR3 covers 11 residues. The CDR3 region is CASSLFPEAFF. The CDR3 DNA reads TGTGCCAGCAGCCTGTTCCCTGAAGCTTTCTTT.

The chain combines TRBV29-1 with TRBJ2-5, with 11 bases lining up with TRBD2. After removal of 5 bases from V and 5 bases from J, the junction contained 7 bases not matched to a gene. Germline V gene data show CDR1 as SQVTM and CDR2 as ANQGSEA. CDR3 length: 14 amino acids. In DNA form, the CDR3 reads TGCAGCGTTAATGGACTAGCGGGTTCCGAGACCCAGTACTTC. Its protein is CSVNGLAGSETQYF.

Comments on this clone: Other DNA sequences in the same sample also yield this CDR3. The rearrangement uses TRBV5-1 and TRBJ1-6; a weak D match, TRBD1 (6 bases). Germline-derived CDR1 and CDR2 are SGHRS and YFSETQ. This CDR3 comprises 14 residues. Trimming took off 2 bases at V and 5 bases at J, with 8 bases between the two ends. Here the CDR3 reads CASSLGQNNSPLHF. CDR3 bases: TGCGCCAGCAGCTTAGGACAGAATAATTCACCCCTCCACTTT.

This clone has just one count. The gene calls are TRBV27 and TRBJ1-1; D may be TRBD1 (5 bases). Trimming shortened V by 2 bases and J by 5 bases, and 12 bases separated the two germline ends. This CDR3 is built from 14 residues. Germline CDR1 is MNHEY and CDR2 is SMNVEV (reference sequence). CDR3 sequence: CASSLSGARTEAFF. The CDR3 DNA sequence: TGTGCCAGCAGTTTAAGTGGGGCCCGGACTGAAGCTTTCTTT.

This clone ranks as medium-sized. The V call is TRBV6-4, the J call TRBJ1-2; D is uncertain. This CDR3 is built from 13 residues. Germline V gives CDR1 MRHNA, CDR2 SNTAGT. With 3 bases removed from V and 7 bases from J, the gap between germline ends came to 12 bases. Written as DNA, the CDR3 is TGTGCCAGCAGTGATGCAGACACCGGTGGCTACACCTTC. This encodes CASSDADTGGYTF.

V gene TRBV2 combines with J gene TRBJ2-1; D remains ambiguous. V gave up 4 bases and J gave up 6 bases, with 13 bases separating them. Germline V gene lookup returns CDR1 SNHLY and CDR2 FYNNEI. The CDR3 loop spans 14 amino acids. As DNA, the CDR3 is TGTGCCAGCAGTGTTGGCCTGTCGGGCAATGAGCAGTTCTTC. Its translation is CASSVGLSGNEQFF.

V gene TRBV6-5 combines with J gene TRBJ2-5, with 10 bases identical to TRBD2. J gave up 2 bases and V 5 bases, and 5 bases lay outside the gene matches. CDR1 and CDR2 from the germline V gene are MNHEY and SVGAGI. This CDR3 is 15 amino acids long. The CDR3 DNA follows: TGTGCCAGCAGTAGCGGGAGGGCCGGTCAAGAGACCCAGTACTTC. Encoded protein: CASSSGRAGQETQYF.

V gene TRBV30 combines with J gene TRBJ1-3, with D possibly TRBD1 on 5 matching bases. Germline V lookup: CDR1 GTSNPN, CDR2 SVGIG (reference sequence). The CDR3 covers 15 residues. Between the trimmed V and J ends, which lost 1 base and 4 bases, there was a span of 14 bases. CDR3 protein: CAWSELDSQGNTIYF. In DNA form, the CDR3 reads TGTGCCTGGAGTGAACTTGACAGCCAGGGAAACACCATATATTTT.

The J gene is TRBJ2-7, the V gene TRBV4-3, with D possibly matching TRBD2 (6 bases). Trimming cost V 4 bases and J 4 bases, with 11 bases left between them. CDR3 size: 13 residues. CDR1 is LGHNA, CDR2 YSLEER, per germline. The CDR3 is CASSPQEGYEQYF. The CDR3 DNA reads TGCGCCAGCAGCCCGCAGGAGGGATACGAGCAGTACTTC.

V gene TRBV6-4 combines with J gene TRBJ1-2; TRBD1 matches at 7 bases. The germline gives CDR1 MRHNA, CDR2 SNTAGT. V lost 5 bases to trimming and J lost 4 bases; unmatched junction nucleotides: 10. The CDR3 runs 15 residues. The CDR3, as DNA: TGTGCCAGCAGTCAAGGTGTAGGGGGCTTCTATGGCTACACCTTC. Translated: CASSQGVGGFYGYTF.

The J gene is TRBJ2-4, the V gene TRBV6-5, with 7 bases matching TRBD2. The CDR3 has 13 residues. The germline gives CDR1 MNHEY, CDR2 SVGAGI. J gave up 8 bases and V 5 bases, and 6 bases lay outside the gene matches. The CDR3 bases are TGTGCCAGCAGTGGCGGGAGCGGGGACATTCAGTACTTC. Translation gives CASSGGSGDIQYF.

The gene calls are TRBV2 and TRBJ1-3; D remains ambiguous. The CDR3 contains 15 residues. Trimming stripped 3 bases from V and 0 bases from J, with 9 bases between. CDR1 is SNHLY, CDR2 FYNNEI, per germline. The CDR3 is CASSDRPSSGNTIYF. The DNA for the CDR3 is TGTGCCAGCAGTGACAGGCCGAGCTCTGGAAACACCATATATTTT.

This chain uses TRBV2 with TRBJ1-2; D is unresolved. V lost 5 bases and J lost 6, with 7 bases in between. The V gene's germline CDR1 is SNHLY and CDR2 FYNNEI. CDR3 length: 11 residues. The CDR3 DNA reads TGTGCCAGCAGTAAGAGAGATGGCTACACCTTC. Residues: CASSKRDGYTF.

The chain joins TRBV4-2 to TRBJ2-7; TRBD1 agrees at 8 bases. Germline V gene data show CDR1 as LGHNA and CDR2 as YNFKEQ. The V and J ends lost 2 bases and 3 bases, in that order; junction bases with no gene match: 9. CDR3 length: 16 residues. Written as DNA, the CDR3 is TGTGCCAGCAGCCAATCCACCCAGGGGGCCTACTACGAGCAGTACTTC. Translating it yields CASSQSTQGAYYEQYF.

The V call is TRBV7-6, the J call TRBJ2-1, with 9 bases lining up with TRBD2. This CDR3 region has 15 residues. Germline CDR1 reads SGHVS; CDR2 reads FNYEAQ. V was clipped by 2 bases and J by 4 bases; unmatched bases: 3. The CDR3 bases are TGTGCCAGCAGCTTATTAGCGGGGGCGTACAATGAGCAGTTCTTC. Amino acids: CASSLLAGAYNEQFF.

The chain recombines TRBV7-9 with TRBJ2-7, with 7 bases identical to TRBD2. CDR3 length: 15 amino acids. V trimming: 2 bases; J trimming: 6 bases; junction bases outside the gene matches: 10. Germline V gene lookup returns CDR1 SEHNR and CDR2 FQNEAQ (reference sequence). Written as DNA, the CDR3 is TGTGCCAGCAGCTTATCCGGCGGGAGTGGAGTCGAGCAGTACTTC. Its protein is CASSLSGGSGVEQYF. Complete variable domain (other parts from reference TRBV7-9 and TRBJ2-7): DTGVSQNPRHKITKRGQNVTFRCDPISEHNRLYWYRQTLGQGPEFLTYFQNEAQLEKSRLLSDRFSAERPKGSFSTLEIQRTEQGDSAMYLCASSLSGGSGVEQYFGPGTRLTVT.

The chain has TRBV12-5 and TRBJ2-1; D perhaps matches TRBD2 (5 bases). Germline CDR1 and CDR2: LGHNT and FRNRAP. The CDR3 sequence is 15 residues long. Trimming pared 3 bases from V and 5 bases from J, leaving 14 bases between. DNA for the CDR3: TGTGCTAGTGGTTTTCACGGGGAAGAGGACAATGAGCAGTTCTTC. Amino acid sequence: CASGFHGEEDNEQFF.

V gene TRBV7-9 combines with J gene TRBJ1-1; TRBD1 agrees at 9 bases. There are 16 residues in the CDR3. Per the germline V gene, CDR1 is SEHNR and CDR2 is FQNEAQ (reference sequence). The V gene end was trimmed by 5 bases and the J gene end by 3 bases; junction bases not matched to a gene: 10. The DNA of the CDR3 is TGTGCCAGCAGCGGAACAGGGGGCCCTAAAGACACTGAAGCTTTCTTT. This gives the protein CASSGTGGPKDTEAFF.